Included here is one T cell receptor beta chain sequence, with context. The antigen remains undetermined. The sample is drawn from a study of cytotoxic CD8 clonotypes in ibrutinib-treated CLL. Turning to the study itself: Response sampling occurred after a median around 11 months of treatment (range 6 to 36). Study-wide results and caveats: Elevated clonality accompanied ibrutinib response, with a return toward baseline values at progression.

The method was immunoSEQ multiplex PCR; TCRdb's version includes in-frame clones alone and lacks a portion of them. The sample holds about 200,000 clones, around three quarters seen once. The CDR3 length is 16 residues. The germline V gene encodes CDR1 MNHEY and CDR2 SVGAGI. V lost 0 bases and J lost 0, with 9 bases in between. Frozen PBMC stocks contributed approximately 1.9 micrograms of genomic DNA to the TCR beta libraries. This specimen was PBMCs, taken after 24 months of ibrutinib treatment. This chain joins TRBV6-5 and TRBJ1-3, with D maybe TRBD1 (6 bases). This clonotype was sampled from a human donor with chronic lymphocytic leukemia. As DNA, the CDR3 is TGTGCCAGCAGTTACTCGATAGGGGGCTCTGGAAACACCATATATTTT. As protein: CASSYSIGGSGNTIYF.